This record looks at one TCR beta chain sequence and its context. As yet, its antigen is unknown. The data belong to a study of cytomegalovirus exposure and HLA in healthy donors. Study findings and constraints: Some highly shared sequence variants likely arose as a pipeline artifact. Researchers reported in a later analysis that a missense DCLRE1C variant was tied to TCR beta V- and J-gene trimming.

PCR used 60 Vbeta primers and 13 Jbeta primers. Profiled with immunoSEQ multiplex PCR; TCRdb holds only in-frame clones, not every one. The sample consists of nearly 110,000 clones, approximately 79% of them appearing once. Germline V gene data show CDR1 as MGHDK and CDR2 as SYGVNS. With 4 bases removed from V and 0 bases from J, the gap between germline ends came to 6 bases. CDR3 length equals 13 residues. This TCR was sampled from a woman in her thirties or forties in good health and CMV-seropositive. The chain employs TRBV25-1 and TRBJ1-1; D is undetermined. Sequenced sample: PBMCs. CDR3 sequence: CASSASMNTEAFF. In DNA form, the CDR3 reads TGTGCCAGCAGTGCCAGTATGAACACTGAAGCTTTCTTT.